The 12 T cell receptor beta chains below all came from one sample that was sequenced in a study of blood T cell repertoires in COVID-19. The data were produced by immunoSEQ multiplex PCR, yet TCRdb's version contains in-frame clones alone and is incomplete. Among 6,500 to 8,000 clones listed, about nine tenths were seen once. Specimen: peripheral blood. Receptors originate from a human donor with active COVID-19. The donor label of this sample is uncertain.

The chain uses TRBV7-8 and TRBJ2-1; 9 bases are shared with TRBD1. J gave up 9 bases and V 4 bases, and 13 bases lay outside the gene matches. The length of the CDR3 is 16 residues. Germline assignment: CDR1 SGHVS and CDR2 FQNEAQ. CDR3 DNA sequence: TGTGCCAGCAGCTGGAGACAGGGGGAGAGATTACGTGAGCAGTTCTTC. This translates into CASSWRQGERLREQFF. The full variable domain, with the rest looked up from reference TRBV7-8 and TRBJ2-1, is GAGVSQSPRYKVAKRGQDVALRCDPISGHVSLFWYQQALGQGPEFLTYFQNEAQLDKSGLPSDRFFAERPEGSVSTLKIQRTQQEDSAVYLCASSWRQGERLREQFFGPGTRLTVL.

This clone came up once. The V call is TRBV30, the J call TRBJ2-1; 10 bases agree with TRBD1. Trimming cost V 4 bases and J 4 bases; bases outside gene matches: 4. The CDR3 sequence is 14 residues long. Germline V lookup: CDR1 GTSNPN, CDR2 SVGIG (reference sequence). The CDR3 here is CAWKGQGQYNEQFF. DNA for the CDR3: TGTGCCTGGAAGGGACAGGGGCAGTACAATGAGCAGTTCTTC.

This chain uses TRBV5-1 with TRBJ2-7; TRBD1 matches 9 bases. V dropped 3 bases and J dropped 7; count of bases not matched to a gene: 11. CDR3 length: 15 residues. CDR1 and CDR2 from the germline V gene are SGHRS and YFSETQ. As DNA, the CDR3 is TGCGCCAGCAGCTCGCCGGGACAGGGTGGGATAGAGCAGTACTTC. Translated, it gives CASSSPGQGGIEQYF.

The rearrangement links TRBV5-1 to TRBJ2-3; TRBD2 matches 9 bases. Germline lookup yields CDR1 SGHRS and CDR2 YFSETQ. V lost 3 bases to trimming and J lost 2 bases; unmatched junction nucleotides: 13. The CDR3 has 18 residues. Here the CDR3 DNA reads TGCGCCAGCAGCTCCCCCATTTTGCGCGGGGGGGCCACAGATACGCAGTATTTT. This sequence encodes CASSSPILRGGATDTQYF.

The chain recombines TRBV5-6 with TRBJ2-7; D may be TRBD1 (6 bases). In germline, CDR1 is SGHDT, CDR2 YYEEEE. Trimming took 4 bases from V and 0 from J, leaving 11 bases between them. The CDR3 contains 14 residues. The CDR3, as DNA: TGTGCCAGCAGCACTCAGGGGACCTCCTACGAGCAGTACTTC. Amino acid sequence: CASSTQGTSYEQYF.

The chain uses TRBV3-1 (or the pseudogene TRBV3-2) and TRBJ2-5, with 11 bases aligning to TRBD2. Trimming took 6 bases from V and 4 from J; bases not matched to a gene: 7. There are 15 residues in the CDR3. Per the germline V gene, CDR1 is LGHDT and CDR2 is YNNKEL (reference sequence). The CDR3 coding sequence is TGTGCCAGCAGTCGTAGCGGGGGGGTCGGAGAGACCCAGTACTTC. Its translation is CASSRSGGVGETQYF.

The chain is built from TRBV4-3 and TRBJ1-4; D call uncertain. From germline, CDR1 is LGHNA and CDR2 YSLEER. The V end was cut by 4 bases, the J end by 0 bases, with 9 bases between. This CDR3 is built from 15 residues. The CDR3 reads CASSRSETTNEKLFF. CDR3 DNA sequence: TGCGCCAGCAGCCGGTCAGAAACAACTAATGAAAAACTGTTTTTT.

This sequence joins TRBV5-1 and TRBJ2-2; TRBD2 is a possible D gene (5 bases). V dropped 3 bases and J dropped 4 bases, with 10 bases sitting between them. The CDR3 runs 14 residues. Germline loops: CDR1 SGHRS, CDR2 YFSETQ. The CDR3 bases are TGCGCCAGCAGCTCAGGACTGATCACCGGGGAGCTGTTTTTT. This encodes CASSSGLITGELFF.

The chain carries TRBV30 and TRBJ2-7; D ambiguous. V was shortened by 1 base and J by 3 bases, with 7 bases between the two germline ends. The CDR3 is 12 amino acids. CDR1 GTSNPN and CDR2 SVGIG come from the germline V gene (reference sequence). The CDR3 here is CAWSAQYYEQYF. The CDR3 bases are TGTGCCTGGAGTGCACAGTACTACGAGCAGTACTTC.

The rearrangement uses TRBV5-4 and TRBJ2-1; 8 positions match TRBD2. Germline CDR1 SGHNT, CDR2 YYREEE (reference sequence). The J segment lost 9 bases and the V segment lost 4 bases, leaving 15 bases of the junction unmatched. There are 16 residues in the CDR3. Here the CDR3 reads CASSGRVVAGRGEQFF. CDR3 DNA sequence: TGTGCCAGCAGCGGCCGTGTGGTAGCGGGAAGGGGTGAGCAGTTCTTC.

This chain uses TRBV25-1 with TRBJ2-2, with 14 positions matching TRBD2. The CDR3 spans 17 residues. J was trimmed by 3 bases and V by 7 bases; bases with no gene match: 7. CDR1 and CDR2 from the germline V gene are MGHDK and SYGVNS. CDR3 DNA sequence: TGTGCCAGCAACACCGGGACTAGCGGGAGAGACACCGGGGAGCTGTTTTTT. Its protein is CASNTGTSGRDTGELFF.

The chain employs TRBV11-2 and TRBJ2-3; D ambiguous. The CDR3 is made up of 14 amino acids. Trimming took 5 bases from V and 4 from J, leaving 13 bases between them. Germline V lookup: CDR1 SGHAT, CDR2 FQNNGV. The CDR3 bases are TGTGCCAGCAGCCCCTGGCGTCGGGCAGATACGCAGTATTTT. Its protein product is CASSPWRRADTQYF.